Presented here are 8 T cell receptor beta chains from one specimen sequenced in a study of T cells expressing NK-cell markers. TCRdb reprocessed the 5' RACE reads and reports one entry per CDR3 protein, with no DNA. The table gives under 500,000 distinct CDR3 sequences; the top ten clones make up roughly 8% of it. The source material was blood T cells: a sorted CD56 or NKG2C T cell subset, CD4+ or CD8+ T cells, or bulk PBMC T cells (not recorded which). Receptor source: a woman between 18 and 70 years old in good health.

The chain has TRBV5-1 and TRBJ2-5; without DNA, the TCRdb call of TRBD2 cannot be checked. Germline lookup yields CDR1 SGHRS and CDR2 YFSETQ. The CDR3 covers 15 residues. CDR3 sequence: CASTRTGTIQETQYF.

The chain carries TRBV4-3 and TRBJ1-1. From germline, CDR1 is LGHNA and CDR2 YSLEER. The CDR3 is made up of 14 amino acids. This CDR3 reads CASSQFDENTEAFF.

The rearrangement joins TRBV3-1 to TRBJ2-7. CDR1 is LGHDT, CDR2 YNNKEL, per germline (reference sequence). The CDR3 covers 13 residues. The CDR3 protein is CASSPSSNYEQYF.

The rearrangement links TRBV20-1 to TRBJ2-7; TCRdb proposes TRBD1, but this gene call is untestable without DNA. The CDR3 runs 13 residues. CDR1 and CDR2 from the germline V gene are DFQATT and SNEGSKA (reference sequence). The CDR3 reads CSAPPSSGREQYF.

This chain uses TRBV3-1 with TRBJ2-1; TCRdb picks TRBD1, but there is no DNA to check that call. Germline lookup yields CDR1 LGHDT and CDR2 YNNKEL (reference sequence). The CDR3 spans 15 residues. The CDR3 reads CASRRTDRVCDEQFF.

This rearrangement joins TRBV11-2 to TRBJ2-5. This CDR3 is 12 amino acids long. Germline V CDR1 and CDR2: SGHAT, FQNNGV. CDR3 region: CASSLYGETQYF.

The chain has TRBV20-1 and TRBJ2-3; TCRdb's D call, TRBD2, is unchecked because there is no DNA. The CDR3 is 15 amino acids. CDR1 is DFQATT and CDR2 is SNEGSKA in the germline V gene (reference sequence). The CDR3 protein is CSARSSGLSTDTQYF.

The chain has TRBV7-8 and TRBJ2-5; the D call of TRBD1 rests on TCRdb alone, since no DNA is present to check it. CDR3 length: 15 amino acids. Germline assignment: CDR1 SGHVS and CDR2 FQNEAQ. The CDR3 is CASRLTGLLQETQYF.